The entry below gives a single T cell receptor (beta chain) sequence along with its context. This clone's antigen is unknown. No qualities accompany the bases; no much larger clone lies one base away. These data originate in a study of blood T cell repertoires in COVID-19 (dated by TCRdb to about 2020). Turning to the overall study: The collaborator samples originated in the United States, Italy and Spain and spanned the acute and convalescent phases of COVID-19. The material from the prospective study consisted of cDNA or gDNA derived from T cells, B-cell-depleted T cells, or PBMCs. Nearly every sample came with metadata listing a de-identified subject ID, COVID-19 status, age in years and sex. Samples came from the ongoing ImmuneRACE study (first 160 participants) plus 1,254 subjects from 6 global collaborators. The repertoires were made available in a free public database intended to serve as a resource for research on the immune response to SARS-CoV-2. Deeply sampled blood TCRbeta repertoires from subjects exposed to, actively infected with, or recovered from COVID-19 were included in the dataset. Where available, HLA class I and class II types were obtained from metadata supplied by the sample provider rather than from assay-based typing. The full study reports these points: The quantity of clinical and demographic metadata differed by source and by participant and was supplied without curation.

TCRbeta CDR3 regions were amplified from genomic DNA by means of the immunoSEQ Assay, a bias-controlled multiplex PCR. Per the original workflow: Nucleated cell counts per sample were estimated from amplification of reference gene primers within the assay. To quantify the absolute abundance of each unique TCRbeta CDR3 rearrangement, sequence reads were collapsed and filtered. For each sample, productive Simpson clonality was calculated as the square root of Simpson's diversity index over productive rearrangements. Here the immuneACCESS table is served through TCRdb, limited to in-frame sequences with V and J called. Missing clones are a known gap in these copies; in checked studies unresolved V genes cover under half, and the rest lacks a known reason. That table gives V, J and clone size, and the DNA gave D and trimming. The sample contains over 150,000 clones, approximately 80% of them found a single time. Clones ranked in the top ten supply around 8.9% of the sample.

CDR1 and CDR2, looked up from the germline V gene, are SGDLS and YYNGEE. The CDR3 spans 17 residues, from the cysteine through the phenylalanine. Only the CDR3 region is kept as DNA, spanning 51 bases read in frame from base 1. V loses 4 bases at its end and J loses 8 bases; junction bases beyond the gene matches: 15. In Seattle, one collaborating source enrolled patients while the infection was active and tracked those patients longitudinally over the course of disease. The collaborating institutions used their own protocols to collect whole blood in K2EDTA tubes. Collaborator samples were shipped for TCRbeta analysis as frozen whole blood, isolated PBMCs, or DNA extracted from either sample type.

This clonotype originated in a woman of 80 years or more with COVID-19, enrolled during active disease. The sample taken for sequencing was peripheral blood. The chain is made from TRBV9 and TRBJ1-2; 12 central nucleotides agree with TRBD1. The DNA is as follows: TGTGCCAGCAGCTCTCCCTCGGGACAGGGGGCGTTACGAGGCTACACCTTC. Its coded protein is CASSSPSGQGALRGYTF.